Shown below are 28 T cell receptor beta chains from a single sample sequenced in a study of blood T cells in healthy people across ages. The second PCR ran about 6 to 12 cycles with a sample-barcoded 5' primer and J-beta primers. A single record per CDR3 protein comes from TCRdb applying MiXCR to the 5' RACE reads. The sample includes more than 550,000 distinct CDR3 sequences, 20% to 25% seen only once; the top ten take roughly 22%. The material sequenced was blood. These TCRs come from a man between 65 and 80 years old in good health.

This clonotype was detected only once. The genes are TRBV12-5 and TRBJ1-3, with a weak D call TRBD1 (5 bases). Looked up from germline, CDR1 is LGHNT and CDR2 is FRNRAP. The CDR3 is 15 residues long. V was shortened by 6 bases and J by 0 bases, with 12 bases between the two germline ends. In DNA, the CDR3 is TGTGCTAGTGGGCCCACCGGGACCTCTGGAAACACCATATATTTT. Its protein product is CASGPTGTSGNTIYF.

The chain links TRBV6-2 or TRBV6-3 to TRBJ2-5, with D maybe TRBD1 (5 bases). The CDR3 extends over 15 amino acids. Germline loops: CDR1 MNHEY, CDR2 SVGEGT. Trimming pared 6 bases from V and 3 bases from J, leaving 17 bases between. The CDR3 DNA follows: TGTGCCAGCAGGCCAGGGTTCGGCACTAAAGAGACCCAGTACTTC. Encoded protein: CASRPGFGTKETQYF.

The chain has TRBV11-2 and TRBJ2-1; 7 bases line up with TRBD1. V shed 5 bases and J 6 bases; nucleotides not matched to a gene: 10. The CDR3 spans 15 residues. Germline CDR1 and CDR2: SGHAT and FQNNGV. CDR3 residues: CASSPMRGRGNEQFF. The CDR3 nucleotides read TGTGCCAGCAGCCCGATGAGGGGGCGAGGCAATGAGCAGTTCTTC.

The CDR3 protein is CSALPTADLNEKLFF. The CDR3 bases are TGCAGTGCCCTCCCGACGGCCGACCTCAATGAAAAACTGTTTTTT. The chain links TRBV20-1 to TRBJ1-4; D not resolved. CDR3 length equals 15 residues. CDR1 DFQATT and CDR2 SNEGSKA come from the germline V gene (reference sequence). Trimming took off 6 bases at V and 5 bases at J, with 19 bases between the two ends.

This clonotype was seen more than once but under ten times. This chain uses TRBV20-1 with TRBJ2-1, with 9 positions matching TRBD2. CDR1 and CDR2 (germline): DFQATT, SNEGSKA (reference sequence). CDR3 length equals 14 residues. The ends lost 5 bases at V and 9 bases at J; junction bases unmatched: 11. CDR3 protein: CSAYAGGAFREQFF. The DNA of the CDR3 is TGCAGTGCTTACGCGGGGGGGGCCTTTCGTGAGCAGTTCTTC.

This clonotype was counted at least ten times. CDR3: CASSLGVREAYNEQFF. The CDR3 nucleotides are TGCGCCAGCAGTCTTGGAGTGCGGGAGGCCTACAATGAGCAGTTCTTC. The chain joins TRBV4-3 to TRBJ2-1, with TRBD2 identical over 8 bases. V dropped 6 bases and J dropped 2; count of bases not matched to a gene: 9. This CDR3 is 16 amino acids long. Germline values: CDR1 LGHNA, CDR2 YSLEER.

This clonotype was observed a handful of times. CDR3 nucleotides: TGCAGCGTTGGCGTAGGATCGGGCTACGAGCAGTACTTC. Residues: CSVGVGSGYEQYF. The V and J genes are TRBV29-1 and TRBJ2-7; D ambiguous. Germline assignment: CDR1 SQVTM and CDR2 ANQGSEA. This CDR3 spans 13 amino acids. Trimming took 4 bases from V and 3 from J, leaving 13 bases between them.

This clonotype was seen a handful of times. This chain uses TRBV20-1 with TRBJ1-4; D might be TRBD1 (6 bases). Trimming cost V 6 bases and J 13 bases, with 15 bases left between them. The CDR3 length is 11 residues. Germline V gene data show CDR1 as DFQATT and CDR2 as SNEGSKA (reference sequence). The CDR3 region is CSAYDRRALFF. Written as DNA, the CDR3 is TGCAGTGCCTACGACAGGCGAGCACTGTTTTTT.

This chain connects TRBV3-1 to TRBJ1-5, with D unresolved. The V end was cut by 5 bases, the J end by 5 bases, with 7 bases between. The CDR3 is 12 amino acids. Germline V gene sequence: CDR1 LGHDT, CDR2 YNNKEL (reference sequence). The CDR3 is CASSISHQPQHF. For the CDR3, the DNA is TGTGCCAGCAGCATAAGTCATCAGCCCCAGCATTTT.

Note on this clonotype: An end of the junction differs from the germline gene, which may be a read error. The chain carries TRBV18 and TRBJ1-1; the D gene is possibly TRBD1 (5 bases). This CDR3 has 14 amino acids. Germline assignment: CDR1 KGHSH and CDR2 LQKENI. The CDR3 loop reads CASSSPWGASEAFF. CDR3 sequence (DNA): TGTGCCAGCTCATCACCCTGGGGCGCCTCTGAAGCTTTCTTT.

This clonotype was picked up a small number of times. The chain carries TRBV24-1 and TRBJ2-1; a possible D gene is TRBD2 (6 bases). The V gene lost 1 base and the J gene lost 8 bases, with 20 bases spanning the gap. This CDR3 comprises 17 residues. Germline CDR1 KGHDR, CDR2 SFDVKD. CDR3 in amino acids: CATSDFSSAGFTHEQFF. CDR3 sequence (DNA): TGTGCCACCAGTGATTTTTCGTCCGCGGGATTCACCCATGAGCAGTTCTTC.

This clonotype has more than one count but fewer than ten. V gene TRBV5-1 combines with J gene TRBJ2-5; D remains ambiguous. The CDR3 sequence is 14 residues long. V dropped 1 base and J dropped 5 bases, with 12 bases sitting between them. Germline CDR1 and CDR2: SGHRS and YFSETQ. In nucleotides, the CDR3 is TGCGCCAGCAGCTTGTTGTCAGGCGTCGAGACCCAGTACTTC. Amino acids: CASSLLSGVETQYF. The full variable domain, completed using reference TRBV5-1 and TRBJ2-5, is KAGVTQTPRYLIKTRGQQVTLSCSPISGHRSVSWYQQTPGQGLQFLFEYFSETQRNKGNFPGRFSGRQFSNSRSEMNVSTLELGDSALYLCASSLLSGVETQYFGPGTRLLVL.

The CDR3 nucleotides are TGTGCCAGCTCACCACAGTCCAGGGACTCCTACGAGCAGTACTTC. The encoded protein is CASSPQSRDSYEQYF. The chain employs TRBV18 and TRBJ2-7; perhaps TRBD1 as D (5 bases). CDR3 length: 15 amino acids. Trimming took 1 base from V and 0 from J, leaving 10 bases between them. The germline gives CDR1 KGHSH, CDR2 LQKENI.

This clonotype was counted between two and nine times. The chain recombines TRBV3-1 with TRBJ2-1; D uncertain. The CDR3 length is 15 residues. V was clipped by 0 bases and J by 6 bases, with 12 bases between them. The V gene's germline CDR1 is LGHDT and CDR2 YNNKEL (reference sequence). The CDR3 reads CASSQEGNGFNEQFF. The CDR3 DNA reads TGTGCCAGCAGCCAAGAAGGTAACGGTTTCAATGAGCAGTTCTTC.

The V and J genes are TRBV30 and TRBJ1-1; no clear D. Trimming stripped 2 bases from V and 3 bases from J, with 10 bases between. The germline V gene has CDR1 GTSNPN and CDR2 SVGIG (reference sequence). This CDR3 has 13 residues. CDR3 DNA sequence: TGTGCCTGGAGTCCCTCCTCGTACACTGAAGCTTTCTTT. It codes for CAWSPSSYTEAFF.

This clonotype was detected only a few times. The gene calls are TRBV12-3 or TRBV12-4 and TRBJ2-4; 8 bases fit TRBD2. This CDR3 contains 16 residues. The J segment lost 3 bases and the V segment lost 3 bases, leaving 7 bases of the junction unmatched. The CDR3 DNA follows: TGTGCCAGCAGTTTCTATAGCGGGGTTGGCAAAAACATTCAGTACTTC. Protein: CASSFYSGVGKNIQYF.

The chain employs TRBV12-3 or TRBV12-4 and TRBJ2-3; 7 bases are a match to TRBD1. V shed 6 bases, J shed 4 bases, and the junction held 10 bases outside the gene matches. CDR3 length: 15 amino acids. The CDR3 DNA is TGTGCCAGCAGCCAACAGGGGATCGGGGCAGATACGCAGTATTTT. It encodes CASSQQGIGADTQYF.

CDR3 nucleotides: TGTGCCAGCAGTAGGACCCAGGGGACCCAGTACTTC. It encodes CASSRTQGTQYF. The rearrangement links TRBV27 to TRBJ2-5; D is perhaps TRBD1 (5 bases). Germline-derived CDR1 and CDR2 are MNHEY and SMNVEV (reference sequence). Trimming stripped 5 bases from V and 7 bases from J, with 11 bases between. The CDR3 has 12 residues.

This clonotype has more than one count but fewer than ten. The J gene is TRBJ1-1, the V gene TRBV7-2; 9 nucleotides line up with TRBD1. This CDR3 is built from 15 residues. Looked up from germline, CDR1 is SGHTA and CDR2 is FQGNSA. The junction had 8 bases not matched to a gene; V was cut back by 2 bases and J by 7 bases. The CDR3 is CASSLRDRVIIEAFF. DNA of the CDR3: TGTGCCAGCAGCTTAAGGGACAGGGTAATAATTGAAGCTTTCTTT.

V and J are TRBV18 and TRBJ2-3; D could derive from TRBD1 or TRBD2 (5 bases each). The CDR3 spans 16 residues. From germline, CDR1 is KGHSH and CDR2 LQKENI. Trimming cost V 3 bases and J 0 bases, with 13 bases left between them. The CDR3 spells CASSPEGDRSTDTQYF. The CDR3 nucleotides read TGTGCCAGCTCACCCGAAGGGGACCGTAGCACAGATACGCAGTATTTT.

This clonotype has a handful of counts. J is TRBJ1-1 and V is TRBV6-6, with D perhaps matching TRBD1 (6 bases). In germline, CDR1 is MNHNY, CDR2 SVGAGI (reference sequence). The V gene lost 0 bases and the J gene lost 5 bases, with 10 bases spanning the gap. CDR3 size: 14 residues. The CDR3 nucleotides read TGTGCCAGCAGTTACTCGAAGGGGGTTACTGAAGCTTTCTTT. Its protein product is CASSYSKGVTEAFF.

The CDR3 spells CSARDTGITF. CDR3 DNA: TGCAGTGCTAGAGACACTGGTATCACCTTC. The rearrangement links TRBV20-1 to TRBJ1-2; D unresolved. The germline V gene has CDR1 DFQATT and CDR2 SNEGSKA (reference sequence). The germline V and J ends were trimmed by 0 bases and 13 bases, with 9 bases remaining between them. The CDR3 runs 10 residues.

The chain links TRBV5-1 to TRBJ1-2; D is unclear. Germline V gene lookup returns CDR1 SGHRS and CDR2 YFSETQ. The CDR3 has 14 amino acids. V lost 3 bases and J lost 7, with 16 bases in between. The CDR3: CASSSKGLMVGYTF. CDR3 coding DNA: TGCGCCAGCAGCTCAAAGGGCCTTATGGTTGGCTACACCTTC.

This clonotype showed up just a few times. The CDR3 sequence: CASRGAPTDTQYF. The CDR3 nucleotides are TGTGCCAGCAGGGGGGCGCCCACAGATACGCAGTATTTT. The V gene is TRBV11-3, the J gene TRBJ2-3; tentative D call: TRBD1 (6 bases). Germline V gene data show CDR1 as SGHNT and CDR2 as YENEEA. Trimming shortened V by 6 bases and J by 2 bases, and 9 bases separated the two germline ends. This CDR3 has 13 amino acids.

This clonotype was observed many times. The V and J genes are TRBV5-6 and TRBJ2-3, with 7 bases identical to TRBD1. Germline V gene data show CDR1 as SGHDT and CDR2 as YYEEEE. With 3 bases clipped from V and 3 bases from J, the junction kept 10 bases outside the gene matches. This CDR3 has 16 amino acids. The CDR3 sequence is CASSSLQGLATDTQYF. The CDR3 DNA follows: TGTGCCAGCAGCTCACTACAGGGGTTGGCGACAGATACGCAGTATTTT.

This chain joins TRBV20-1 and TRBJ1-2, with D maybe TRBD1 (6 bases). Looked up from germline, CDR1 is DFQATT and CDR2 is SNEGSKA (reference sequence). The CDR3 spans 14 residues. Trimming removed 0 bases from V and 7 bases from J, with 15 bases in between. The CDR3 DNA follows: TGCAGTGCTAGAGATTACAGGGAAGTTCGTGGCTACACCTTC. Amino acids: CSARDYREVRGYTF.

Regarding this clonotype: One base away lies a much larger clone, so this may be a sequencing read error. The chain combines TRBV11-2 with TRBJ2-3, with D unclear. V was trimmed by 0 bases and J by 2 bases, leaving 6 bases between them. The germline V gene has CDR1 SGHAT and CDR2 FQNNGV. The CDR3 loop spans 14 amino acids. CDR3 amino acids: CASSLEGYTDTQYF. The CDR3 DNA is TGTGCCAGCAGCTTAGAGGGCTACACAGATACGCAGTATTTT.

In DNA form, the CDR3 reads TGTGCCAGCACCCAGGGGTTCTATGGCTACACCTTC. Residues: CASTQGFYGYTF. The chain uses TRBV28 and TRBJ1-2; tentatively, D is TRBD1 (6 bases). The V end was cut by 7 bases, the J end by 4 bases, with 10 bases between. Germline CDR1 MDHEN, CDR2 SYDVKM. CDR3 length: 12 amino acids.